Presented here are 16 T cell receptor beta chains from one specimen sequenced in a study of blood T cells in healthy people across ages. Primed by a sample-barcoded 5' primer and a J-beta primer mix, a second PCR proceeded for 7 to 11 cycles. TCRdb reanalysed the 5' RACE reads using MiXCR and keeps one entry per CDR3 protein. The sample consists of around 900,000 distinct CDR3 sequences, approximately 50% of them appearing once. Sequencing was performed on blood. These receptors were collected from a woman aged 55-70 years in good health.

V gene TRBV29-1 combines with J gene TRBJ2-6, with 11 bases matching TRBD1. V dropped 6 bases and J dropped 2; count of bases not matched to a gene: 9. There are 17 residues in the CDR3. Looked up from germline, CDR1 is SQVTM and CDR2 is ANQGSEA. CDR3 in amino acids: CSVLDLDRGPGANVLTF. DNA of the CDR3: TGCAGCGTCTTAGACTTGGACAGGGGGCCTGGGGCCAACGTCCTGACTTTC.

The CDR3 loop reads CASSLGVSPYNEQYF. CDR3 DNA sequence: TGTGCCAGCAGTTTAGGGGTTAGTCCCTACAATGAGCAGTACTTC. The genes are TRBV12-3 or TRBV12-4 and TRBJ2-1; D gene ambiguous. The J call is in doubt because the DNA end fits TRBJ2-7 better. This CDR3 has 15 residues.

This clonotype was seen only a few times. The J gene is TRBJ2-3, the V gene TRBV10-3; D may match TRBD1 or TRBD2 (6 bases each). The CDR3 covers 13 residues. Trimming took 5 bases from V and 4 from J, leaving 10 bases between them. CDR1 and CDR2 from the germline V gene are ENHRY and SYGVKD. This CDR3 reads CAISKGGADTQYF. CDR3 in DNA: TGTGCCATCAGTAAGGGGGGCGCAGATACGCAGTATTTT.

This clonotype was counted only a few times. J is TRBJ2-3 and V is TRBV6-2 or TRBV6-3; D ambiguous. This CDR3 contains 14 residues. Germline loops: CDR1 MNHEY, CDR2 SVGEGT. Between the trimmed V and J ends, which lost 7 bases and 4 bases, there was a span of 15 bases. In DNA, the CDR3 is TGTGCCAGCATGGGGTTCCTACGGGCAGATACGCAGTATTTT. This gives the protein CASMGFLRADTQYF.

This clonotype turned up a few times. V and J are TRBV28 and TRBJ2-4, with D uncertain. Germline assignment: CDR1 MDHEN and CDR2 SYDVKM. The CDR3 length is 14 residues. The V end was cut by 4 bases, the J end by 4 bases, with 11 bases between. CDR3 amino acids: CASSSPTPKNIQYF. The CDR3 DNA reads TGTGCCAGCAGTTCCCCCACTCCTAAAAACATTCAGTACTTC.

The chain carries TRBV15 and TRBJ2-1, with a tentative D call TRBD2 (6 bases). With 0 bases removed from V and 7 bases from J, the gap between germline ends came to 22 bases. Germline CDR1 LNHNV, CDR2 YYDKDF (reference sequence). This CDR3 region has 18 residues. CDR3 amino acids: CATSRDFGLGEVLNEQFF. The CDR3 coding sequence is TGTGCCACCAGCAGAGATTTCGGGTTGGGGGAGGTATTGAATGAGCAGTTCTTC.

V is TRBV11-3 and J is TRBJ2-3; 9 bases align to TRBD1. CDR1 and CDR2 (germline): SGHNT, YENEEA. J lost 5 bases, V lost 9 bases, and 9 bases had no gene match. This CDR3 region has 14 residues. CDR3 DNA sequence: TGTGCCAGAAACGCACAGGGGGCGTTAGATACGCAGTATTTT. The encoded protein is CARNAQGALDTQYF.

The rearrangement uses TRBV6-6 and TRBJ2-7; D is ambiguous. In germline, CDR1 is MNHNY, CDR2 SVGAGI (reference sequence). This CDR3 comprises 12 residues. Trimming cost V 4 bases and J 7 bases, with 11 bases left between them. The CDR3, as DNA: TGTGCCAGCAGTTCTGGGGTCAATGAGCAGTACTTC. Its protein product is CASSSGVNEQYF.

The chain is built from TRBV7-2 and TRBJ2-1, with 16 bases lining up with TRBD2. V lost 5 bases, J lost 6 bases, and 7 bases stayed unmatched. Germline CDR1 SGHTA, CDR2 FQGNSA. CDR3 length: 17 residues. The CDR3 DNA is TGTGCCAGCAGCCGCGGGACTAGCGGGAGGGCCTTCAATGAGCAGTTCTTC. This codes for CASSRGTSGRAFNEQFF.

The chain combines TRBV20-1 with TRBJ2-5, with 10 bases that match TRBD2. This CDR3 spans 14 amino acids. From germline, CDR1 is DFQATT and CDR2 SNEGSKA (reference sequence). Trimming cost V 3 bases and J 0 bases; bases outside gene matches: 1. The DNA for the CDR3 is TGCAGTGCTAGTAGCGGGAGGAACCAAGAGACCCAGTACTTC. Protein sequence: CSASSGRNQETQYF.

CDR3 residues: CASSLGRHHQETQYF. Here the CDR3 DNA reads TGTGCCAGCAGTTTAGGCAGACACCACCAAGAGACCCAGTACTTC. The chain is built from TRBV12-3 or TRBV12-4 and TRBJ2-5; D unclear. CDR3 length: 15 amino acids. Trimming left V 1 base short and J 0 bases short, with 9 bases between.

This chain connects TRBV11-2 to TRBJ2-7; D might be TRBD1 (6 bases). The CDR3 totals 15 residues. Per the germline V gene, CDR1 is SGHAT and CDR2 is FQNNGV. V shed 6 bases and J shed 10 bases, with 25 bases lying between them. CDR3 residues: CASRPPGAPRDIQYF. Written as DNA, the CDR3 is TGTGCCAGCAGGCCTCCAGGGGCGCCTCGGGATATTCAGTACTTC.

CDR3 sequence (DNA): TGTGCCAGCACCCGTACCGGGACAGCTTCATATAATTCACCCCTCCACTTT. Its translation: CASTRTGTASYNSPLHF. The chain couples TRBV27 to TRBJ1-6; 7 bases map to TRBD1. Germline assignment: CDR1 MNHEY and CDR2 SMNVEV (reference sequence). V was clipped by 7 bases and J by 4 bases; unmatched bases: 13. CDR3 size: 17 residues.

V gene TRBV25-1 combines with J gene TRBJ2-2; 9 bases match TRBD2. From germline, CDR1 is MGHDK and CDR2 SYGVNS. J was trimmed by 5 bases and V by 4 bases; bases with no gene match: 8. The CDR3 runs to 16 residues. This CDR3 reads CASSAFAGGRTGELFF. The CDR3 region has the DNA TGTGCCAGCAGTGCGTTCGCGGGGGGGAGAACCGGGGAGCTGTTTTTT.

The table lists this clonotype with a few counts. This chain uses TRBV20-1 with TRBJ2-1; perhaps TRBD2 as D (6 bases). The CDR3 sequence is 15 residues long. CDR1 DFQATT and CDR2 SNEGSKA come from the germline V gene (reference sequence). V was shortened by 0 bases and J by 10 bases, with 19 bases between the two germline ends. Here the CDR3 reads CSARDIGSDVVEQFF. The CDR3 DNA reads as TGCAGTGCTAGAGATATCGGGAGTGACGTGGTAGAGCAGTTCTTC.

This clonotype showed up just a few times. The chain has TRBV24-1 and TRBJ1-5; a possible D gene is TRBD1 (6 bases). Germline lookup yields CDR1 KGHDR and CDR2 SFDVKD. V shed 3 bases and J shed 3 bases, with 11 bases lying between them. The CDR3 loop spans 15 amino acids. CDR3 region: CATSDPRDINQPQHF. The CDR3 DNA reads TGTGCCACCAGTGATCCGAGGGACATCAATCAGCCCCAGCATTTT.